This paragraph reports one T cell receptor beta chain. This record belongs to a study of T cell changes during pregnancy in multiple sclerosis. Generated by immunoSEQ multiplex PCR, the TCRdb table keeps only in-frame clones and is missing some. The sample holds tens of thousands of clones; just over 90% are singletons and the top ten take roughly an eighth. Trimming removed 3 bases from V and 7 bases from J, with 6 bases in between. Germline values: CDR1 MDHEN, CDR2 SYDVKM. This CDR3 comprises 12 residues. The chain recombines TRBV28 with TRBJ2-2; D ambiguous. The source was CD8+ T cells from peripheral blood mononuclear cells, collected in the first trimester of pregnancy. The clonotype comes from a female donor with multiple sclerosis, enrolled in a pregnancy study. The CDR3 DNA is TGTGCCAGCAGTTTCAGTGACGGGGAGCTGTTTTTT. As protein: CASSFSDGELFF.